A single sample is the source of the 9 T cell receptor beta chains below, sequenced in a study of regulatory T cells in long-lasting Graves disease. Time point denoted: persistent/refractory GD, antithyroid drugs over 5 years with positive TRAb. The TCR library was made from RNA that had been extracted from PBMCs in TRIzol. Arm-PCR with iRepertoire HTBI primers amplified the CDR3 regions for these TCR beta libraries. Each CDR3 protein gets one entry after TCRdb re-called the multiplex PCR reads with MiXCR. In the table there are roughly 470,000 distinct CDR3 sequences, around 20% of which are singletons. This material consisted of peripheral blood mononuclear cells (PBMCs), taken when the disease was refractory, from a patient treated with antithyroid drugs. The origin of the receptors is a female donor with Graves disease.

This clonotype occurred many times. CDR3 DNA: TGTGCCAGCAGCTTAGCGGGTACGGATCAGCCCCAGCATTTT. Translating gives CASSLAGTDQPQHF. This sequence joins TRBV7-2 and TRBJ1-5; D not resolved. The CDR3 has 14 amino acids. Germline-derived CDR1 and CDR2 are SGHTA and FQGNSA. V was shortened by 0 bases and J by 5 bases, with 8 bases between the two germline ends.

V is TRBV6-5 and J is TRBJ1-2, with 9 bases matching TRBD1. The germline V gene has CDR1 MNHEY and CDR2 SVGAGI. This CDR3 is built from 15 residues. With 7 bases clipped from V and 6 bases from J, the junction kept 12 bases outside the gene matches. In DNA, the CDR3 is TGTGCCAGCAAATACTCCGGGACAGGGAACGATGGCTACACCTTC. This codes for CASKYSGTGNDGYTF.

The chain's CDR3 is CASSPRAEQFF. In DNA form, the CDR3 reads TGTGCCAGCAGCCCCCGGGCAGAGCAGTTCTTC. This rearrangement joins TRBV7-2 to TRBJ2-1; D is unclear. There are 11 residues in the CDR3. With 5 bases removed from V and 10 bases from J, the gap between germline ends came to 9 bases. The germline CDR1 and CDR2 sequences are SGHTA and FQGNSA.

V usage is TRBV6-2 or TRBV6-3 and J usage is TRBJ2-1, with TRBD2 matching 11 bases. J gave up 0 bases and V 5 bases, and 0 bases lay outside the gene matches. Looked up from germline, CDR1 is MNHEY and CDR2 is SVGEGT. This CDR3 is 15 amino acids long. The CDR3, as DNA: TGTGCCAGCAGTACTAGCGGGAGCTCCTACAATGAGCAGTTCTTC. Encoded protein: CASSTSGSSYNEQFF.

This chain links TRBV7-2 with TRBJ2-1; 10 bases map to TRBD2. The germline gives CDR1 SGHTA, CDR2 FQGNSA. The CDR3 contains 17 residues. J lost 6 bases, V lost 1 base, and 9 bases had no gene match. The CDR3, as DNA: TGTGCCAGCAGCTTAGAGGGTAGCGGGAGGTATCCCAATGAGCAGTTCTTC. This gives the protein CASSLEGSGRYPNEQFF.

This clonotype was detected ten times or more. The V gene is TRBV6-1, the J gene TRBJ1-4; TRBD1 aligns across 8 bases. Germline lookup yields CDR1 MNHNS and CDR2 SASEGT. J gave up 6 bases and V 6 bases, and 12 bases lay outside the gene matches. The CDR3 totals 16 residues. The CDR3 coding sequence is TGTGCCAGCAGCCCAATAATTACAGGGGGGGATGAAAAACTGTTTTTT. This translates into CASSPIITGGDEKLFF.

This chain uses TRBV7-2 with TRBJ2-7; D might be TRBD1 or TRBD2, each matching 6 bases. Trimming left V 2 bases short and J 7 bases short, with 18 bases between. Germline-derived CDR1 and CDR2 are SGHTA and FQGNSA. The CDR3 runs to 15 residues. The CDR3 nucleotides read TGTGCCAGCAGCTTACGCCAGGGGACTCCCCGGGAGCAGTACTTC. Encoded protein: CASSLRQGTPREQYF.

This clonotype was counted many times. The CDR3 reads CASSSDETGELFF. The CDR3 nucleotides are TGTGCCAGCAGCAGCGATGAGACCGGGGAGCTGTTTTTT. J is TRBJ2-2 and V is TRBV6-1; no clear D. Germline-derived CDR1 and CDR2 are MNHNS and SASEGT. V was cut by 6 bases and J by 5 bases, with 10 bases left in between. This CDR3 has 13 residues.

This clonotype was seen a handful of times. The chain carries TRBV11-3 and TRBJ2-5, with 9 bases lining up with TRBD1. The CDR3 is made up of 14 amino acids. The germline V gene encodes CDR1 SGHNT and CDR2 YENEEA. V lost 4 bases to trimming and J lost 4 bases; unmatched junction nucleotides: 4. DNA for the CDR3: TGTGCCAGCAGCTCCACAGGGGGCGCAGAGACCCAGTACTTC. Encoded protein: CASSSTGGAETQYF.